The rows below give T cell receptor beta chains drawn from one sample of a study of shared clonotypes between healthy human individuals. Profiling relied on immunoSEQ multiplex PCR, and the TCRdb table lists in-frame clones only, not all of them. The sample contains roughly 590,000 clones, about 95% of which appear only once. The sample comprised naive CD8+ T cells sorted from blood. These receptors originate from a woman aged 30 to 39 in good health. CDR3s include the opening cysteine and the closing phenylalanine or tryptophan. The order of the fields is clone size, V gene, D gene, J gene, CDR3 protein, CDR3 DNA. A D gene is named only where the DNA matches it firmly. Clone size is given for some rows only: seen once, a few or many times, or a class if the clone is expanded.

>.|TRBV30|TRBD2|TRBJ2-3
CAWSFGLADHADTQYF
TGTGCCTGGAGTTTTGGACTAGCGGATCATGCAGATACGCAGTATTTT
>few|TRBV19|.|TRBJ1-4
CASSMGRGKLFF
TGTGCCAGTAGTATGGGACGGGGAAAACTGTTTTTT
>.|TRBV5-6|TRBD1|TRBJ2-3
CASSFRDRGDTQYF
TGTGCCAGCAGCTTCCGGGACAGGGGAGATACGCAGTATTTT
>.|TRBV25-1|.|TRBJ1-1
CASSDQQGYTEAFF
TGTGCCAGCAGTGATCAACAGGGTTATACTGAAGCTTTCTTT
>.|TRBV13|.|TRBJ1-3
CASSSWGQALSGNTIYF
TGTGCCAGCAGCTCTTGGGGCCAGGCACTCTCTGGAAACACCATATATTTT
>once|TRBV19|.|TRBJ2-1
CASSPNNNEQFF
TGTGCCAGTAGTCCCAATAACAATGAGCAGTTCTTC
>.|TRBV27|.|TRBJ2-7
CASSIGPGSSYEQYF
TGTGCCAGCAGCATCGGTCCAGGGAGCTCCTACGAGCAGTACTTC
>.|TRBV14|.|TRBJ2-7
CASSPGIGKSSYEQYF
TGTGCCAGCAGCCCGGGGATCGGTAAGAGCTCCTACGAGCAGTACTTC
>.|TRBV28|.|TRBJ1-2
CASTNTGTQDGRYGYTF
TGTGCCAGCACCAATACCGGGACACAAGACGGGCGATATGGCTACACCTTC
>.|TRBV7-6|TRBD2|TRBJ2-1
CASSLGASGRARPYNEQFF
TGTGCCAGCAGCTTAGGAGCTAGCGGGAGGGCCCGACCCTACAATGAGCAGTTCTTC
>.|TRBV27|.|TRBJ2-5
CASSFVGEEETQYF
TGTGCCAGCAGTTTCGTGGGAGAGGAGGAGACCCAGTACTTC
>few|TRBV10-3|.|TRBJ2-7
CAISGSYEQYF
TGTGCCATCAGTGGGTCCTACGAGCAGTACTTC
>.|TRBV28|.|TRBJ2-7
CASRAGSYEQYF
TGTGCCAGCAGGGCAGGGTCCTACGAGCAGTACTTC
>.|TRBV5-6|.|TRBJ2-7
CASSGFTGNEQYF
TGTGCCAGCAGCGGCTTTACAGGGAACGAGCAGTACTTC
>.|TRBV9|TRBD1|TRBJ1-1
CASSVGTGGGEAFF
TGTGCCAGCAGCGTGGGGACAGGGGGTGGAGAAGCTTTCTTT
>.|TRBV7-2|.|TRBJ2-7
CASSFSRGESYYEQYF
TGTGCCAGCAGCTTTTCCCGGGGTGAAAGTTACTACGAGCAGTACTTC
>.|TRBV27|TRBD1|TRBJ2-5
CASSYGTGGTETQYF
TGTGCCAGCAGTTATGGGACAGGGGGAACGGAGACCCAGTACTTC
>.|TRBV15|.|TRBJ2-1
CATGNNEQFF
TGTGCCACTGGAAACAATGAGCAGTTCTTC
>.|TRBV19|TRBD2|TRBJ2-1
CASSMTSDYNEQFF
TGTGCCAGTAGTATGACTAGCGATTACAATGAGCAGTTCTTC
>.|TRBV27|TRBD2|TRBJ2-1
CASSLGTSGRDEQFF
TGTGCCAGCAGTTTAGGGACTAGCGGGAGGGATGAGCAGTTCTTC
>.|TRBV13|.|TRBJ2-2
CASSHRIDPGELFF
TGTGCCAGCAGCCATCGAATAGACCCCGGGGAGCTGTTTTTT
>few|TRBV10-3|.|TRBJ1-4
CAISEEGRKLFF
TGTGCCATCAGTGAGGAGGGGCGGAAACTGTTTTTT
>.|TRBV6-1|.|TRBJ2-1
CASNGQNEQFF
TGTGCCAGCAACGGGCAGAATGAGCAGTTCTTC
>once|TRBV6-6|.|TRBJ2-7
CASSYSEGQSYEQYF
TGTGCCAGCAGTTACTCGGAGGGGCAGTCCTACGAGCAGTACTTC
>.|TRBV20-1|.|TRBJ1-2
CSARGSGYTF
TGCAGTGCTAGGGGCAGCGGCTACACCTTC
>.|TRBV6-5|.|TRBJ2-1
CASSYSPQFEQFF
TGTGCCAGCAGTTACTCGCCCCAATTTGAGCAGTTCTTC
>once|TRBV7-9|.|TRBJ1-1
CASSLVDTPPLEAFF
TGTGCCAGCAGCTTAGTAGACACCCCTCCCCTTGAAGCTTTCTTT
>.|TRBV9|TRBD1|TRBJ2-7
CASSPSGGTGWNEQYF
TGTGCCAGCAGCCCAAGTGGTGGGACAGGGTGGAACGAGCAGTACTTC
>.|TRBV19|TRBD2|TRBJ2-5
CASSEGLAGGSQETQYF
TGTGCCAGTAGTGAGGGACTAGCGGGAGGGAGCCAAGAGACCCAGTACTTC
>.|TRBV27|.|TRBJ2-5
CASSLGPGSRQETQYF
TGTGCCAGCAGTTTAGGGCCCGGGAGTCGGCAAGAGACCCAGTACTTC
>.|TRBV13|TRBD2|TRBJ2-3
CASSYTLAGEADTQYF
TGTGCCAGCAGCTACACGCTAGCGGGAGAGGCAGATACGCAGTATTTT
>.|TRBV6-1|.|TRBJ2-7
CASSEARARGYEQYF
TGTGCCAGCAGTGAAGCAAGGGCCAGGGGTTACGAGCAGTACTTC
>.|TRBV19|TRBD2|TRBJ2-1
CASSISGTNNEQFF
TGTGCCAGTAGTATTAGCGGGACGAACAATGAGCAGTTCTTC
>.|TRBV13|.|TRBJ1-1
CASSLSENTEAFF
TGTGCCAGCAGCTTATCAGAGAACACTGAAGCTTTCTTT
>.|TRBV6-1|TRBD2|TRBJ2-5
CASSEALLAGERPETQYF
TGTGCCAGCAGTGAAGCGCTCCTAGCGGGAGAGCGGCCAGAGACCCAGTACTTC
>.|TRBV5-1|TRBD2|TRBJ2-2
CASSVPAGTSGSMDTGELFF
TGCGCCAGCAGCGTACCGGCCGGGACTAGCGGGAGTATGGACACCGGGGAGCTGTTTTTT
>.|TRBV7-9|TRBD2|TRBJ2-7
CASSPPLTSGTYEQYF
TGTGCCAGCAGCCCCCCCCTGACTAGCGGGACCTACGAGCAGTACTTC
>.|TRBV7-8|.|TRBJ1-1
CASSLAGHLNTEAFF
TGTGCCAGCAGCTTAGCGGGACACCTGAACACTGAAGCTTTCTTT